The 7 T cell receptor beta chains below were found in one sample sequenced in a study of T cells in Graves' hyperthyroidism and ophthalmopathy. RNA transcripts yielded amplified TCR beta CDR3 regions. Primed by the HTBI set, a first-round RT-PCR was run on the TCR CDR3. TCRdb used MiXCR to reprocess the multiplex PCR reads, holding one entry per CDR3 protein. Counted here are about 96,000 distinct CDR3 sequences, 51% occurring once; the ten biggest clones make up 27%. The specimen was blood. The receptors stem from a woman in her 40s with Graves' hyperthyroidism.

As to this clonotype: A much larger clonotype is one base distant, so this may be a read error. Lacking the conserved final phenylalanine or tryptophan, this CDR3 likely reflects a read error. The chain couples TRBV7-2 to TRBJ1-2, with 9 bases aligning to TRBD1. The CDR3 sequence is 16 residues long. The V and J ends lost 7 bases and 4 bases, in that order; junction bases with no gene match: 13. Per germline, CDR1 SGHTA and CDR2 FQGNSA. CDR3 protein: CASTRDRVNFLYGYTS. CDR3 in DNA: TGTGCCAGCACCAGGGACAGGGTCAACTTCCTCTATGGCTACACCTCC.

The chain recombines TRBV7-9 with TRBJ2-6; D is perhaps TRBD1 or TRBD2 (5 bases each). Trimming stripped 5 bases from V and 3 bases from J, with 14 bases between. This CDR3 region has 16 residues. Germline V CDR1 and CDR2: SEHNR, FQNEAQ (reference sequence). The CDR3 sequence is CASSVLGGYGANVLTF. The CDR3 nucleotides are TGTGCCAGCAGCGTACTTGGGGGATATGGGGCCAACGTCCTGACTTTC.

This clonotype was found many times. The CDR3 DNA is TGTGCCAGCAGTCTAATGCGCCCCCTCCACTTT. Translating it yields CASSLMRPLHF. The chain is built from TRBV2 and TRBJ1-6; D gene ambiguous. CDR1 SNHLY and CDR2 FYNNEI come from the germline V gene. The CDR3 extends over 11 amino acids. V lost 5 bases and J 13 bases, leaving 9 bases between the germline ends.

In the case of this clonotype: No conserved phenylalanine or tryptophan is present at the end of the CDR3, so a read error is the likely explanation. V and J are TRBV9 and TRBJ1-6; D remains ambiguous. Germline loops: CDR1 SGDLS, CDR2 YYNGEE. V was pared by 0 bases and J by 2 bases, with 9 bases between. The CDR3 has 16 amino acids. The CDR3 DNA reads TGTGCCAGCAGCGTAGGGGTGGACGCCTATAATTCACCCCTCCACCTT. Translation gives CASSVGVDAYNSPLHL.

The chain has TRBV20-1 and TRBJ2-5; TRBD2 agrees at 7 bases. Germline CDR1 DFQATT, CDR2 SNEGSKA (reference sequence). V trimming: 5 bases; J trimming: 6 bases; junction bases outside the gene matches: 12. This CDR3 is built from 14 residues. The CDR3 bases are TGCAGTGCTCCGCCGGGGGGAGCCAAGAAGACCCAGTACTTC. Protein product: CSAPPGGAKKTQYF.

Turning to this clonotype: Given a much more abundant clone one base away, this may be a read error. This chain uses TRBV20-1 with TRBJ1-4; D is ambiguous. CDR3 length: 14 residues. From germline, CDR1 is DFQATT and CDR2 SNEGSKA (reference sequence). The CDR3 bases are TGCAGTGCTAGAAAGACAAGGGCGGAGGGAAAACTGCTTTTT. This gives the protein CSARKTRAEGKLLF.

This chain uses TRBV20-1 with TRBJ1-1; 11 bases line up with TRBD1. This CDR3 spans 14 amino acids. Germline CDR1 is DFQATT and CDR2 is SNEGSKA (reference sequence). The J segment lost 5 bases and the V segment lost 4 bases, leaving 6 bases of the junction unmatched. This CDR3 reads CSAIAGTGGTEAFF. CDR3 nucleotide sequence: TGCAGTGCTATTGCCGGGACAGGGGGGACTGAAGCTTTCTTT.